A single sample gave rise to the 29 T cell receptor beta chains below, sequenced in a study of blood T cell repertoires in COVID-19. The protocol was immunoSEQ multiplex PCR, while the TCRdb copy is restricted to in-frame clones and leaves out a portion. Of 95,000 to 120,000 clones in the sample, 70% to 90% were seen once. Input material: peripheral blood. The receptors shown here come from a man between 40 and 49 years old with acute or convalescent COVID-19.

V gene TRBV7-2 combines with J gene TRBJ2-7; TRBD1 matches at 8 bases. J was trimmed by 0 bases and V by 7 bases; bases with no gene match: 5. Per germline, CDR1 SGHTA and CDR2 FQGNSA. This CDR3 has 14 residues. In nucleotides, the CDR3 is TGTGCCAGCAAGAGGGACAGGTCCTCCTACGAGCAGTACTTC. It encodes CASKRDRSSYEQYF.

This clone was seen only once. The chain employs TRBV7-9 and TRBJ2-5, with D hard to call. V lost 2 bases and J 2 bases, leaving 3 bases between the germline ends. Germline assignment: CDR1 SEHNR and CDR2 FQNEAQ (reference sequence). The length of the CDR3 is 12 residues. The CDR3 DNA is TGTGCCAGCAGCTTAACTCAAGAGACCCAGTACTTC. Its protein is CASSLTQETQYF.

This chain uses TRBV19 with TRBJ1-2, with D perhaps TRBD1 (5 bases). CDR3 length: 15 residues. Germline assignment: CDR1 LNHDA and CDR2 SQIVND (reference sequence). Trimming took off 6 bases at V and 1 base at J, with 15 bases between the two ends. The CDR3 is CASSPQGGVNYGYTF. The CDR3 nucleotides are TGTGCCAGTAGCCCTCAGGGCGGGGTTAACTATGGCTACACCTTC.

CDR3 in DNA: TGTGCCAGTAGTATAGAGGAAGAACAGGGTTCCCCATTTGATGAGCAGTTCTTC. It encodes CASSIEEEQGSPFDEQFF. This chain joins TRBV19 and TRBJ2-1, with D tentatively TRBD1 (6 bases). The germline CDR1 and CDR2 sequences are LNHDA and SQIVND (reference sequence). This CDR3 is built from 18 residues. Trimming cost V 0 bases and J 8 bases, with 23 bases left between them.

The rearrangement uses TRBV9 and TRBJ2-7; no definite D call. CDR3 length: 15 residues. Trimming took off 0 bases at V and 0 bases at J, with 10 bases between the two ends. The V gene's germline CDR1 is SGDLS and CDR2 YYNGEE. DNA of the CDR3: TGTGCCAGCAGCGTAGGAGACTCCCTCTCCTACGAGCAGTACTTC. Its protein product is CASSVGDSLSYEQYF.

The chain combines TRBV29-1 with TRBJ2-3; 8 nucleotides match TRBD1. Trimming at V came to 6 bases and at J to 7 bases, leaving 12 bases not matched to a gene. The CDR3 totals 14 residues. The germline gives CDR1 SQVTM, CDR2 ANQGSEA. CDR3 nucleotide sequence: TGCAGCGTCTACCCAGGACAGGGAGAGAATACGCAGTATTTT. Translating it yields CSVYPGQGENTQYF.

V is TRBV7-9 and J is TRBJ1-6; D not resolved. The CDR3 runs to 16 residues. Per the germline V gene, CDR1 is SEHNR and CDR2 is FQNEAQ (reference sequence). The V gene lost 7 bases and the J gene lost 0 bases, with 13 bases spanning the gap. DNA of the CDR3: TGTGCCAGCACCCCTGAGGGCAGCTCCTATAATTCACCCCTCCACTTT. Its translation is CASTPEGSSYNSPLHF.

The CDR3 nucleotides read TGTGCCAGCAGCCCGGAGGGCACTAATGAAAAACTGTTTTTT. Translated, it gives CASSPEGTNEKLFF. The chain couples TRBV7-9 to TRBJ1-4; D is undetermined. Trimming cost V 5 bases and J 2 bases, with 9 bases left between them. The germline V gene has CDR1 SEHNR and CDR2 FQNEAQ (reference sequence). The CDR3 runs to 14 residues. Using reference TRBV7-9 and TRBJ1-4 for the parts outside the CDR3, the full variable domain is DTGVSQNPRHKITKRGQNVTFRCDPISEHNRLYWYRQTLGQGPEFLTYFQNEAQLEKSRLLSDRFSAERPKGSFSTLEIQRTEQGDSAMYLCASSPEGTNEKLFFGSGTQLSVL.

This rearrangement joins TRBV6-2 or TRBV6-3 to TRBJ1-6; tentative D call: TRBD1 (6 bases). The ends were cut back, 7 bases at V and 7 bases at J, with 17 bases in the middle. The CDR3 runs 15 residues. Germline V gene data show CDR1 as MNHEY and CDR2 as SVGEGT. This CDR3 reads CASTPGGGLNSPLHF. As DNA, the CDR3 is TGTGCCAGCACCCCCGGGGGGGGGCTCAATTCACCCCTCCACTTT.

The chain links TRBV7-9 to TRBJ2-7, with TRBD2 identical over 9 bases. Germline lookup yields CDR1 SEHNR and CDR2 FQNEAQ (reference sequence). Trimming removed 10 bases from V and 3 bases from J; junction bases left unmatched: 13. The CDR3 spans 15 residues. The CDR3 coding sequence is TGTGCCACAATCAAGCTTCGCGGGGGGGACTACGAGCAGTACTTC. It is translated as CATIKLRGGDYEQYF.

This chain uses TRBV20-1 with TRBJ1-5, with 9 bases fitting TRBD1. CDR3 length: 14 amino acids. The V gene end was trimmed by 5 bases and the J gene end by 3 bases; junction bases not matched to a gene: 5. CDR1 and CDR2 (germline): DFQATT, SNEGSKA (reference sequence). CDR3: CSAGGTGPNQPQHF. In nucleotides, the CDR3 is TGCAGTGCTGGTGGGACAGGGCCCAATCAGCCCCAGCATTTT.

This clone showed up just a few times. This sequence joins TRBV20-1 and TRBJ1-2; D gene unclear. Germline V gives CDR1 DFQATT, CDR2 SNEGSKA (reference sequence). Trimming cost V 3 bases and J 5 bases, with 7 bases left between them. This CDR3 has 11 residues. The DNA for the CDR3 is TGCAGTGCTAGTCAGGATTATGGCTACACCTTC. Protein sequence: CSASQDYGYTF.

The chain joins TRBV11-2 to TRBJ2-7, with D possibly being TRBD2 (7 bases). The V end lost 5 bases, the J end lost 4 bases, and 12 bases lay between the germline ends. CDR3 length: 13 residues. The V gene's germline CDR1 is SGHAT and CDR2 FQNNGV. This CDR3 is CASSGGAPYEQYF. The CDR3 nucleotides are TGTGCCAGCAGCGGGGGGGCACCATACGAGCAGTACTTC.

The V gene is TRBV5-1, the J gene TRBJ2-5, with 12 bases that match TRBD1. Germline CDR1 reads SGHRS; CDR2 reads YFSETQ. V gave up 0 bases and J gave up 5 bases; unmatched junction bases: 5. The CDR3 length is 16 residues. CDR3 nucleotides: TGCGCCAGCAGCTTGGCCGGGACAGGGGGCGAGGAGACCCAGTACTTC. Translation: CASSLAGTGGEETQYF.

The chain has TRBV29-1 and TRBJ1-1; TRBD1 might be the D (6 bases). Germline V gene sequence: CDR1 SQVTM, CDR2 ANQGSEA. The germline V and J ends were trimmed by 4 bases and 1 base, with 16 bases remaining between them. This CDR3 region has 15 residues. DNA for the CDR3: TGCAGCGTTGCCGCAGGGGTTTTTGAGAACACTGAAGCTTTCTTT. Translation gives CSVAAGVFENTEAFF.

V gene TRBV24-1 combines with J gene TRBJ2-1, with 7 bases matching TRBD1. The V gene's germline CDR1 is KGHDR and CDR2 SFDVKD. The CDR3 loop spans 17 amino acids. Trimming at V came to 3 bases and at J to 0 bases, leaving 7 bases not matched to a gene. The chain's CDR3 is CATSDPQYRGSYNEQFF. Written as DNA, the CDR3 is TGTGCCACCAGTGATCCCCAGTACAGGGGCTCCTACAATGAGCAGTTCTTC.

This rearrangement joins TRBV7-8 to TRBJ2-7, with 9 bases lining up with TRBD1. Looked up from germline, CDR1 is SGHVS and CDR2 is FQNEAQ. The CDR3 has 14 residues. The V and J ends lost 5 bases and 3 bases, in that order; junction bases with no gene match: 5. CDR3: CASSQQGQGYEQYF. The DNA of the CDR3 is TGTGCCAGCAGCCAACAGGGACAGGGCTACGAGCAGTACTTC.

This clone was seen a single time. This chain links TRBV30 with TRBJ1-5; a weak D match, TRBD1 (5 bases). CDR1 GTSNPN and CDR2 SVGIG come from the germline V gene (reference sequence). The length of the CDR3 is 13 residues. V lost 3 bases and J lost 2, with 8 bases in between. In DNA form, the CDR3 reads TGTGCCTGGAGCCCGGGGGGCAATCAGCCCCAGCATTTT. It encodes CAWSPGGNQPQHF.

The J gene is TRBJ2-3, the V gene TRBV29-1; D perhaps matches TRBD2 (5 bases). Germline lookup yields CDR1 SQVTM and CDR2 ANQGSEA. The CDR3 is made up of 13 amino acids. The ends were cut back, 5 bases at V and 2 bases at J, with 11 bases in the middle. CDR3 bases: TGCAGCGTTAAGGCTAGCCACACAGATACGCAGTATTTT. Translation: CSVKASHTDTQYF.

The count of this clone is one. This chain links TRBV6-5 with TRBJ1-5; 7 bases are shared with TRBD1. Germline V gene data show CDR1 as MNHEY and CDR2 as SVGAGI. The trim removed 4 bases at V and 3 bases at J, leaving 6 bases unmatched. The CDR3 spans 15 residues. DNA for the CDR3: TGTGCCAGCAGTTCCCTACAGGGGAACAATCAGCCCCAGCATTTT. Translating it yields CASSSLQGNNQPQHF.

The CDR3 nucleotides are TGTGCCAGCAGCCAAAATCGACAGGATGGAGCTTTCTTT. Translated, it gives CASSQNRQDGAFF. The chain links TRBV7-9 to TRBJ1-1; a weak D match, TRBD1 (6 bases). In germline, CDR1 is SEHNR, CDR2 FQNEAQ (reference sequence). The CDR3 runs 13 residues. V lost 5 bases, J lost 10 bases, and 17 bases lay in between.

The V call is TRBV11-1, the J call TRBJ2-5, with TRBD1 as a possible D gene (6 bases). Germline V gene data show CDR1 as SGHAT and CDR2 as FQDESV (reference sequence). V gave up 5 bases and J gave up 1 base, with 11 bases separating them. The CDR3 extends over 14 amino acids. The CDR3 region has the DNA TGTGCCAGCAGCGGTGACAGGTTCCAAGAGACCCAGTACTTC. Its protein product is CASSGDRFQETQYF.

The chain combines TRBV6-2 or TRBV6-3 with TRBJ2-1, with D possibly TRBD1 on 5 matching bases. The CDR3 is made up of 15 amino acids. Germline CDR1 and CDR2: MNHEY and SVGEGT. V was cut by 6 bases and J by 0 bases, with 12 bases left in between. CDR3 nucleotides: TGTGCCAGCAGCCCCCTCGACAGCTCCTACAATGAGCAGTTCTTC. Its translation: CASSPLDSSYNEQFF.

This sequence joins TRBV5-1 and TRBJ1-1; 9 nucleotides align to TRBD1. Trimming took 4 bases from V and 1 from J; bases not matched to a gene: 8. CDR3 length: 16 residues. Germline CDR1 SGHRS, CDR2 YFSETQ. CDR3 sequence reads: CASSTRTGVGNTEAFF. The DNA of the CDR3 is TGCGCCAGCAGCACCCGGACAGGGGTGGGGAACACTGAAGCTTTCTTT.

This rearrangement joins TRBV4-1 to TRBJ1-1; 8 bases agree with TRBD1. Germline lookup yields CDR1 MGHRA and CDR2 YSYEKL. The CDR3 sequence is 12 residues long. The J segment lost 6 bases and the V segment lost 5 bases, leaving 2 bases of the junction unmatched. The CDR3 coding sequence is TGCGCCAGCAGCGCAGGGGGCCCTGAAGCTTTCTTT. Protein product: CASSAGGPEAFF.

The chain combines TRBV7-9 with TRBJ2-2; D gene uncertain. CDR1 SEHNR and CDR2 FQNEAQ come from the germline V gene (reference sequence). The CDR3 spans 12 residues. V lost 5 bases and J 2 bases, leaving 3 bases between the germline ends. The CDR3 protein is CASSLNTGELFF. The CDR3 nucleotides read TGTGCCAGCAGCCTTAACACCGGGGAGCTGTTTTTT.

This chain joins TRBV5-1 and TRBJ2-1, with TRBD2 matching 12 bases. From germline, CDR1 is SGHRS and CDR2 YFSETQ. The length of the CDR3 is 15 residues. V trimming: 5 bases; J trimming: 6 bases; junction bases outside the gene matches: 6. DNA of the CDR3: TGCGCCAGCAGTTTGACTAGCGGGAGCCTCAATGAGCAGTTCTTC. It specifies CASSLTSGSLNEQFF.

The J gene is TRBJ2-3, the V gene TRBV5-4; TRBD2 matches at 16 bases. Trimming removed 2 bases from V and 5 bases from J; junction bases left unmatched: 5. The CDR3 has 17 amino acids. CDR1 is SGHNT, CDR2 YYREEE, per germline (reference sequence). The CDR3 sequence is CASSLGTSGGAGDTQYF. The CDR3 bases are TGTGCCAGCAGCTTAGGGACTAGCGGGGGGGCTGGAGATACGCAGTATTTT.

The chain has TRBV4-1 and TRBJ2-1, with D unresolved. The V end was cut by 0 bases, the J end by 14 bases, with 26 bases between. There are 17 residues in the CDR3. Germline CDR1 is MGHRA and CDR2 is YSYEKL. CDR3 in amino acids: CASSQERYPLHTMREFF. DNA for the CDR3: TGCGCCAGCAGCCAAGAGAGGTACCCACTCCACACAATGAGAGAGTTCTTC.